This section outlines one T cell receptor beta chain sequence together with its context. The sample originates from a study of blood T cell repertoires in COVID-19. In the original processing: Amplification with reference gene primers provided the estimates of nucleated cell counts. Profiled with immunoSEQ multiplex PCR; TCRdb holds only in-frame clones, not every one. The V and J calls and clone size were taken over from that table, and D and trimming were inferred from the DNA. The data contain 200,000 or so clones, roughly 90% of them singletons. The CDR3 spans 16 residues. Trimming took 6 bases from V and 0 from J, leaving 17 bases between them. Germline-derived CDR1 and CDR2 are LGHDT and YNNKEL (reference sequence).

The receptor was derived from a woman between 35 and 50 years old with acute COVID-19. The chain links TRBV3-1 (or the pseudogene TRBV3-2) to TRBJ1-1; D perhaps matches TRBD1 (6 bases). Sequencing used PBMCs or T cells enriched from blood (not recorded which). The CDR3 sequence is CASSPYPGQMNTEAFF. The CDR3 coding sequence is TGTGCCAGCAGTCCTTATCCGGGACAAATGAACACTGAAGCTTTCTTT.